The 24 T cell receptor beta chains below were found in one sample sequenced in a study of blood T cell repertoires in COVID-19. Sequencing was performed with immunoSEQ multiplex PCR; in TCRdb, only in-frame clones are kept and a portion is missing. The table includes around 280,000 clones, around 90% detected once. Sequenced input: PBMCs or T cells enriched from blood (not recorded which). Every receptor here comes from a woman aged 35 to 49 who had recovered from COVID-19.

The genes are TRBV4-2 and TRBJ2-7, with 7 bases that match TRBD1. Trimming cost V 0 bases and J 3 bases; bases outside gene matches: 5. The CDR3 has 15 amino acids. CDR1 is LGHNA and CDR2 is YNFKEQ in the germline V gene. The CDR3 reads CASSQDGDSGYEQYF. In DNA, the CDR3 is TGTGCCAGCAGCCAAGATGGGGACAGCGGCTACGAGCAGTACTTC.

The chain joins TRBV4-1 to TRBJ1-3; no definite D call. The CDR3 is 15 residues long. The V end lost 2 bases, the J end lost 1 base, and 9 bases lay between the germline ends. Germline V gives CDR1 MGHRA, CDR2 YSYEKL. Written as DNA, the CDR3 is TGCGCCAGCAGCCAACTTGGACTATCTGGAAACACCATATATTTT. This sequence encodes CASSQLGLSGNTIYF.

Concerning this clone: Other DNA variants within this sample encode the same CDR3. The genes are TRBV27 and TRBJ1-1; 10 nucleotides agree with TRBD1. The V and J ends lost 3 bases and 5 bases, in that order; junction bases with no gene match: 3. Germline CDR1 and CDR2: MNHEY and SMNVEV (reference sequence). This CDR3 is built from 14 residues. Here the CDR3 reads CASSFLGQGTEAFF. The CDR3 DNA follows: TGTGCCAGCAGTTTTTTGGGACAGGGGACTGAAGCTTTCTTT.

Only a few counts were recorded for this clone. The chain recombines TRBV15 with TRBJ2-7; 9 nucleotides agree with TRBD2. Germline CDR1 and CDR2: LNHNV and YYDKDF (reference sequence). The ends lost 6 bases at V and 5 bases at J; junction bases unmatched: 2. CDR3 length equals 12 residues. The CDR3 DNA reads TGTGCCACCAGGATAGCGGGAGACGAGCAGTACTTC. Translation gives CATRIAGDEQYF.

The V gene is TRBV3-1 (or the pseudogene TRBV3-2), the J gene TRBJ2-3; no firm D call. Germline CDR1 reads LGHDT; CDR2 reads YNNKEL (reference sequence). The CDR3 consists of 15 residues. V was shortened by 5 bases and J by 0 bases, with 12 bases between the two germline ends. Here the CDR3 reads CASSVSTTSTDTQYF. DNA of the CDR3: TGTGCCAGCAGCGTCAGTACTACTAGCACAGATACGCAGTATTTT.

This chain uses TRBV10-2 with TRBJ2-5; a possible D gene is TRBD1 (6 bases). V was clipped by 2 bases and J by 7 bases, with 11 bases between them. There are 13 residues in the CDR3. In germline, CDR1 is WSHSY, CDR2 SAAADI. In DNA form, the CDR3 reads TGCGCCAGCAGTGAGCAGGGGTCAGGGACCCAGTACTTC. Protein product: CASSEQGSGTQYF.

This clone showed up just once. The genes are TRBV5-1 and TRBJ2-3; 14 bases are shared with TRBD2. Trimming cost V 3 bases and J 4 bases; bases outside gene matches: 4. There are 16 residues in the CDR3. Germline V gives CDR1 SGHRS, CDR2 YFSETQ. The CDR3 sequence is CASSSGTSGSPDTQYF. CDR3 nucleotide sequence: TGCGCCAGCAGCTCCGGGACTAGCGGGAGCCCAGATACGCAGTATTTT.

V is TRBV28 and J is TRBJ2-1; 9 positions agree with TRBD2. The CDR3 extends over 19 amino acids. J lost 0 bases, V lost 6 bases, and 15 bases had no gene match. In germline, CDR1 is MDHEN, CDR2 SYDVKM. Here the CDR3 reads CASRGTGTSLSSSYNEQFF. The DNA of the CDR3 is TGTGCCAGCAGGGGGACCGGGACTAGCTTATCGAGCTCCTACAATGAGCAGTTCTTC.

The CDR3 bases are TGTGCCACCAGTGAATCCCCGGGACAGGGCTCCTACGAGCAGTACTTC. Residues: CATSESPGQGSYEQYF. The V and J genes are TRBV24-1 and TRBJ2-7; 9 nucleotides agree with TRBD1. Germline CDR1 and CDR2: KGHDR and SFDVKD. The CDR3 is 16 amino acids. V shed 4 bases, J shed 0 bases, and the junction held 6 bases outside the gene matches.

The chain has TRBV6-5 and TRBJ1-2; D may be TRBD1 (6 bases). The CDR3 consists of 12 residues. Germline CDR1 is MNHEY and CDR2 is SVGAGI. Trimming took 5 bases from V and 8 from J, leaving 12 bases between them. Here the CDR3 reads CASSPGTPGYTF. The CDR3 nucleotides are TGTGCCAGCAGTCCAGGGACACCCGGCTACACCTTC.

The gene calls are TRBV24-1 and TRBJ2-7; 7 nucleotides line up with TRBD1. The ends lost 8 bases at V and 6 bases at J; junction bases unmatched: 6. This CDR3 is built from 12 residues. Germline values: CDR1 KGHDR, CDR2 SFDVKD. Here the CDR3 DNA reads TGTGCCACCACGCGAACAGGGGCCGAGCAGTACTTC. Residues: CATTRTGAEQYF.

The gene calls are TRBV21-1 and TRBJ2-3; TRBD1 is taken as the D call from the table, unchecked against the DNA. TRBV21-1 is noted as a pseudogene. The CDR3 extends over 18 amino acids. The CDR3 bases are TGTGCCAGCAGCAAAAGCGCATGGACAGGGGGAGGCACAGATACGCAGTATTTT. This codes for CASSKSAWTGGGTDTQYF.

The chain uses TRBV6-1 and TRBJ2-1; tentative D call: TRBD2 (5 bases). Germline CDR1 is MNHNS and CDR2 is SASEGT. The CDR3 is 16 amino acids. Deletions cut 4 bases from V and 2 bases from J, with 15 bases between. CDR3 nucleotides: TGTGCCAGCAGTGGTAGCCCAGTAGCGCCCTACAATGAGCAGTTCTTC. Encoded protein: CASSGSPVAPYNEQFF.

This clone has only one observation. The chain has TRBV6-5 and TRBJ1-5; D is unclear. The CDR3 spans 13 residues. Germline V gene data show CDR1 as MNHEY and CDR2 as SVGAGI. Deletions cut 5 bases from V and 6 bases from J, with 11 bases between. This chain's CDR3 is CASSKEGFQPQHF. The CDR3 bases are TGTGCCAGCAGTAAGGAGGGTTTTCAGCCCCAGCATTTT.

This clone came up many times. This rearrangement joins TRBV5-1 to TRBJ2-7, with 7 bases aligning to TRBD2. CDR3 length equals 15 residues. J gave up 6 bases and V 0 bases, and 9 bases lay outside the gene matches. Germline lookup yields CDR1 SGHRS and CDR2 YFSETQ. CDR3 sequence reads: CASSLAAGVSGEQYF. The CDR3 DNA sequence: TGCGCCAGCAGCTTGGCTGCGGGAGTATCAGGCGAGCAGTACTTC.

The chain couples TRBV19 to TRBJ2-7; D is possibly TRBD2 (5 bases). The CDR3 is made up of 12 amino acids. CDR1 LNHDA and CDR2 SQIVND come from the germline V gene (reference sequence). V lost 8 bases and J lost 6, with 14 bases in between. The CDR3 loop reads CASGSRSGEQYF. The CDR3 DNA reads TGTGCCAGTGGCTCCCGGAGCGGCGAGCAGTACTTC.

J is TRBJ1-2 and V is TRBV6-6, with D possibly being TRBD1 (6 bases). Trimming stripped 6 bases from V and 8 bases from J, with 10 bases between. Germline assignment: CDR1 MNHNY and CDR2 SVGAGI (reference sequence). The CDR3 is made up of 11 amino acids. The CDR3 sequence: CASSPGGGYTF. As DNA, the CDR3 is TGTGCCAGCAGCCCGGGGGGCGGCTACACCTTC.

The J gene is TRBJ1-5, the V gene TRBV30; unclear D gene. V was pared by 2 bases and J by 0 bases, with 11 bases between. Germline V gene data show CDR1 as GTSNPN and CDR2 as SVGIG (reference sequence). The length of the CDR3 is 15 residues. The CDR3 nucleotides read TGTGCCTGGAGTTCAGGTCTAAATAGCAATCAGCCCCAGCATTTT. Its protein is CAWSSGLNSNQPQHF.

The gene calls are TRBV10-1 and TRBJ2-1, with 7 bases lining up with TRBD2. Germline V gene sequence: CDR1 WNHNN, CDR2 SYGVQD (reference sequence). The length of the CDR3 is 14 residues. With V trimmed by 7 bases and J by 2 bases, 5 bases remained unmatched. For the CDR3, the DNA is TGCGCCAGCAAAAGACTAGCACCCTACAATGAGCAGTTCTTC. Translating gives CASKRLAPYNEQFF.

The V gene is TRBV4-3, the J gene TRBJ2-6; D is unclear. With 2 bases removed from V and 10 bases from J, the gap between germline ends came to 15 bases. Germline assignment: CDR1 LGHNA and CDR2 YSLEER. There are 15 residues in the CDR3. Here the CDR3 reads CASSQKPLESNVLTF. Written as DNA, the CDR3 is TGCGCCAGCAGCCAAAAACCCTTGGAGTCGAACGTCCTGACTTTC.

This chain's CDR3 is CASSLGQLYEQYF. The CDR3 DNA is TGTGCCAGCAGTTTGGGCCAATTATACGAGCAGTACTTC. The rearrangement links TRBV28 to TRBJ2-7, with D unresolved. Germline V gives CDR1 MDHEN, CDR2 SYDVKM. This CDR3 has 13 amino acids. With 3 bases removed from V and 4 bases from J, the gap between germline ends came to 10 bases.

The chain joins TRBV18 to TRBJ1-2, with D tentatively TRBD1 (6 bases). This CDR3 has 15 amino acids. Deletions cut 1 base from V and 0 bases from J, with 9 bases between. Germline CDR1 reads KGHSH; CDR2 reads LQKENI. Here the CDR3 reads CASSPQGVANYGYTF. CDR3 coding DNA: TGTGCCAGCTCACCACAGGGGGTGGCTAACTATGGCTACACCTTC.

The chain joins TRBV24-1 to TRBJ2-1; 7 positions agree with TRBD1. Looked up from germline, CDR1 is KGHDR and CDR2 is SFDVKD. Trimming at V came to 0 bases and at J to 5 bases, leaving 15 bases not matched to a gene. CDR3 size: 19 residues. CDR3 in amino acids: CATSDLGKGPGTANNEQFF. The DNA for the CDR3 is TGTGCCACCAGTGATTTGGGTAAGGGTCCCGGGACAGCCAACAATGAGCAGTTCTTC.

V and J are TRBV2 and TRBJ2-1, with D possibly being TRBD2 (6 bases). The V gene's germline CDR1 is SNHLY and CDR2 FYNNEI. CDR3 length equals 16 residues. Deletions cut 8 bases from V and 6 bases from J, with 23 bases between. The CDR3 sequence: CASPEGTIRGRNEQFF. The CDR3 region has the DNA TGTGCCAGCCCGGAGGGGACCATACGTGGACGCAATGAGCAGTTCTTC.